The 22 T cell receptor beta chains below come from one sample, sequenced in a study of shared clonotypes between healthy human individuals. Clones were sequenced by immunoSEQ multiplex PCR, and TCRdb holds only the in-frame ones, with some missing. Among roughly 530,000 clones, 90% to 97% were seen once, and the ten largest hold about 0.064%. The sample comprised naive CD4+ T cells sorted from blood. The sample's subset: CD45RA+ positively selected. The receptor source for this set is a woman aged 25-40 years in good health.

This chain links TRBV6-1 with TRBJ2-7; a weak D match, TRBD1 (7 bases). CDR1 is MNHNS and CDR2 is SASEGT in the germline V gene. The CDR3 has 12 amino acids. V dropped 7 bases and J dropped 5 bases, with 12 bases sitting between them. The CDR3 region has the DNA TGTGCCAGCAAGGAGGGGGCCAACGAGCAGTACTTC. It yields the protein CASKEGANEQYF.

V is TRBV28 and J is TRBJ1-5, with 10 bases aligning to TRBD1. CDR1 is MDHEN and CDR2 is SYDVKM in the germline V gene. V trimming: 6 bases; J trimming: 5 bases; junction bases outside the gene matches: 7. CDR3 length: 15 amino acids. The CDR3 loop is CASSPRDRGYQPQHF. The CDR3, as DNA: TGTGCCAGCAGCCCCCGGGACAGGGGTTATCAGCCCCAGCATTTT.

The V call is TRBV2, the J call TRBJ2-6; maybe TRBD1 (7 bases). The germline V gene has CDR1 SNHLY and CDR2 FYNNEI. The CDR3 is 18 amino acids. Trimming shortened V by 1 base and J by 0 bases, and 13 bases separated the two germline ends. The CDR3 is CASSEEAGGSSGANVLTF. CDR3 coding DNA: TGTGCCAGCAGTGAAGAGGCAGGGGGGAGCTCTGGGGCCAACGTCCTGACTTTC.

The J gene is TRBJ1-4, the V gene TRBV6-5, with unresolved D. The CDR3 runs to 15 residues. Between the trimmed V and J ends, which lost 0 bases and 4 bases, there was a span of 9 bases. In germline, CDR1 is MNHEY, CDR2 SVGAGI. DNA of the CDR3: TGTGCCAGCAGTTACTCGCCGGGCCGTAATGAAAAACTGTTTTTT. Its translation: CASSYSPGRNEKLFF.

The CDR3 here is CASSVRVGETQYF. The CDR3 DNA reads TGTGCCAGCAGTGTCAGGGTTGGGGAGACCCAGTACTTC. The chain has TRBV13 and TRBJ2-5; D might be TRBD1 (5 bases). The germline gives CDR1 PRHDT, CDR2 FYEKMQ (reference sequence). The CDR3 is 13 residues long. V gave up 6 bases and J gave up 5 bases, with 13 bases separating them.

The chain uses TRBV10-3 and TRBJ1-3, with 8 nucleotides matching TRBD1. Germline V gives CDR1 ENHRY, CDR2 SYGVKD. CDR3 length equals 15 residues. The junction had 5 bases not matched to a gene; V was cut back by 3 bases and J by 4 bases. For the CDR3, the DNA is TGTGCCATCAGTGATCCTGACAGGGGAGGAAACACCATATATTTT. As protein: CAISDPDRGGNTIYF.

In DNA, the CDR3 is TGTGCCAGCTCAGTATACGGAGGGGCCGACTATGGCTACACCTTC. Its protein product is CASSVYGGADYGYTF. The chain carries TRBV18 and TRBJ1-2; TRBD1 might be the D (5 bases). Germline CDR1 is KGHSH and CDR2 is LQKENI. The CDR3 totals 15 residues. The V gene lost 5 bases and the J gene lost 3 bases, with 16 bases spanning the gap.

V is TRBV11-2 and J is TRBJ2-7, with D perhaps being TRBD1 or TRBD2 (5 bases each). CDR1 is SGHAT and CDR2 is FQNNGV in the germline V gene. CDR3 length equals 14 residues. V lost 2 bases and J 4 bases, leaving 12 bases between the germline ends. CDR3 in DNA: TGTGCCAGCAGCTTACAGCTTGGGGGTTACGAGCAGTACTTC. This sequence encodes CASSLQLGGYEQYF.

The rearrangement joins TRBV2 to TRBJ2-1, with 7 bases that match TRBD2. CDR3 length: 17 residues. The V gene end was trimmed by 5 bases and the J gene end by 0 bases; junction bases not matched to a gene: 10. CDR1 is SNHLY and CDR2 is FYNNEI in the germline V gene. The CDR3 coding sequence is TGTGCCAGCAGTCAGACTCTAGCGGAGAGCTCCTACAATGAGCAGTTCTTC. Protein: CASSQTLAESSYNEQFF.

DNA for the CDR3: TGTGCCAGCAGCCTGAGCGGAGGGGGTAAGGACTATGGCTACACCTTC. Amino acid sequence: CASSLSGGGKDYGYTF. The chain joins TRBV9 to TRBJ1-2; a weak D match, TRBD1 (6 bases). The V gene's germline CDR1 is SGDLS and CDR2 YYNGEE. The CDR3 has 16 residues. Deletions cut 4 bases from V and 3 bases from J, with 19 bases between.

The chain is built from TRBV10-3 and TRBJ2-7; D may be TRBD1 (6 bases). The CDR3 runs 12 residues. Trimming took off 6 bases at V and 3 bases at J, with 9 bases between the two ends. Germline CDR1 reads ENHRY; CDR2 reads SYGVKD. CDR3 bases: TGTGCCATCAGGCCGGACAGCTACGAGCAGTACTTC. It yields the protein CAIRPDSYEQYF.

This clone appeared a single time. V and J are TRBV19 and TRBJ1-2, with D perhaps matching TRBD1 (6 bases). Germline V gives CDR1 LNHDA, CDR2 SQIVND (reference sequence). CDR3 size: 17 residues. V gave up 3 bases and J gave up 3 bases, with 20 bases separating them. The CDR3 reads CASSMGHRDKLYYGYTF. DNA for the CDR3: TGTGCCAGTAGTATGGGCCACCGGGACAAGTTATACTATGGCTACACCTTC.

The rearrangement links TRBV5-5 to TRBJ2-3, with D perhaps matching TRBD1 or TRBD2 (5 bases each). Germline-derived CDR1 and CDR2 are SGHKS and YYEKEE (reference sequence). Trimming pared 1 base from V and 6 bases from J, leaving 18 bases between. This CDR3 spans 16 amino acids. CDR3 sequence reads: CASSLRGLASSDTQYF. The CDR3 coding sequence is TGTGCCAGCAGCTTGAGGGGCTTAGCGTCTTCGGATACGCAGTATTTT.

This clone was seen a few times. The chain carries TRBV10-3 and TRBJ1-5, with D possibly being TRBD1 (5 bases). This CDR3 is built from 13 residues. The ends were cut back, 3 bases at V and 7 bases at J, with 10 bases in the middle. CDR1 and CDR2 (germline): ENHRY, SYGVKD. CDR3 sequence: CAISDLGEQPQHF. Here the CDR3 DNA reads TGTGCCATCAGTGACTTGGGGGAACAGCCCCAGCATTTT.

This chain joins TRBV10-3 and TRBJ1-4, with 9 bases matching TRBD1. CDR1 and CDR2 from the germline V gene are ENHRY and SYGVKD. CDR3 size: 15 residues. V shed 5 bases and J 4 bases; nucleotides not matched to a gene: 5. CDR3 sequence (DNA): TGTGCCATCAGTACCGGGACAGGGCTTAATGAAAAACTGTTTTTT. Translating gives CAISTGTGLNEKLFF.

The rearrangement links TRBV5-6 to TRBJ2-5; 9 nucleotides line up with TRBD2. With the DNA end fitting TRBJ2-7 better, the J assignment may be wrong. This CDR3 spans 16 amino acids. CDR1 and CDR2 (germline): SGHDT, YYEEEE. The chain's CDR3 is CASSLFASGMSYEQYF. As DNA, the CDR3 is TGTGCCAGCAGCTTGTTCGCTAGCGGGATGTCCTACGAGCAGTACTTC.

The chain combines TRBV7-7 with TRBJ2-3, with a weak D call TRBD2 (5 bases). CDR1 is SSHAT and CDR2 is FNYEAQ in the germline V gene (reference sequence). This CDR3 spans 13 amino acids. V dropped 5 bases and J dropped 3 bases, with 9 bases sitting between them. CDR3 coding DNA: TGTGCCAGCAGCCTAGGACTGACAGATACGCAGTATTTT. It specifies CASSLGLTDTQYF.

The V call is TRBV23-1, the J call TRBJ1-3; D unresolved. TRBV23-1 is reported as an ORF; its role is uncertain. This CDR3 spans 15 amino acids. V dropped 1 base and J dropped 3 bases, with 10 bases sitting between them. DNA for the CDR3: TGCGCCAGCAGTCAATATCACTTTTTTGGAAACACCATATATTTT. It yields the protein CASSQYHFFGNTIYF.

This chain uses TRBV28 with TRBJ2-2; possibly TRBD2 for D (7 bases). The CDR3 is 15 residues long. Trimming cost V 8 bases and J 5 bases, with 18 bases left between them. Per the germline V gene, CDR1 is MDHEN and CDR2 is SYDVKM. CDR3 sequence: CASSSGGLLTGELFF. Here the CDR3 DNA reads TGTGCCAGCTCCTCCGGGGGGCTGTTGACCGGGGAGCTGTTTTTT.

J is TRBJ1-2 and V is TRBV28; maybe TRBD1 (6 bases). CDR1 is MDHEN and CDR2 is SYDVKM in the germline V gene. There are 15 residues in the CDR3. V dropped 7 bases and J dropped 4 bases, with 19 bases sitting between them. The CDR3 loop is CASTFTNRASYGYTF. CDR3 sequence (DNA): TGTGCCAGCACCTTTACTAACAGGGCCTCCTATGGCTACACCTTC.

In this sample, this clone turned up once. The chain carries TRBV19 and TRBJ2-7, with 8 nucleotides matching TRBD2. This CDR3 has 14 residues. Germline V gene lookup returns CDR1 LNHDA and CDR2 SQIVND (reference sequence). The V segment lost 6 bases and the J segment 5 bases; nucleotides outside the gene matches: 9. The CDR3 loop reads CASRFKREFDEQYF. Written as DNA, the CDR3 is TGTGCCAGTAGGTTCAAGCGGGAGTTCGACGAGCAGTACTTC. The entire variable domain, with the rest obtained from reference TRBV19 and TRBJ2-7, is as follows: DGGITQSPKYLFRKEGQNVTLSCEQNLNHDAMYWYRQDPGQGLRLIYYSQIVNDFQKGDIAEGYSVSREKKESFPLTVTSAQKNPTAFYLCASRFKREFDEQYFGPGTRLTVT.

This clone was found once. This rearrangement joins TRBV27 to TRBJ2-2, with D possibly being TRBD1 (6 bases). The CDR3 is 15 residues long. CDR1 is MNHEY and CDR2 is SMNVEV in the germline V gene (reference sequence). Trimming stripped 5 bases from V and 6 bases from J, with 16 bases between. The chain's CDR3 is CASSPIPRTAGELFF. The DNA for the CDR3 is TGTGCCAGCAGTCCTATTCCCAGGACAGCCGGGGAGCTGTTTTTT.